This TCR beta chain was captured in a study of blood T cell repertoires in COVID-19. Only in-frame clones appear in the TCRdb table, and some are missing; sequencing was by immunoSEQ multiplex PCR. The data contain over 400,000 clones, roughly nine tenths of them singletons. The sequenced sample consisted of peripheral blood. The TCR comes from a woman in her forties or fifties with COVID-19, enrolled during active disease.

The CDR3 DNA sequence: TGTGCCAGCTCACCACGGGGCAGCTACGTGAACACTGAAGCTTTCTTT. Its translation is CASSPRGSYVNTEAFF. The chain joins TRBV18 to TRBJ1-1; a possible D gene is TRBD1 (5 bases). Trimming left V 1 base short and J 0 bases short, with 12 bases between. Germline CDR1 and CDR2: KGHSH and LQKENI. This CDR3 contains 16 residues.